A selection of T cell receptor beta chains follows, all from one sample in a study of T cell repertoires in cytomegalovirus infection. TCRdb redid the calling of the reads with MiXCR, one entry per CDR3 protein. The sample has around 440,000 distinct CDR3 sequences, 10% to 12% seen once. Sequenced material: PBMCs. The source is a human donor in good health (CMV status not recorded). Some clones in this sample may be carry-over from other donors' samples. Each CDR3 is given with its conserved first and last residue. D genes are given only for firm matches. Clone size appears in some rows only: once, few, many, or a class for an expanded clone.

d_call clone_size j_call v_call cdr3_nt cdr3_aa
. . TRBJ2-1 TRBV20-1 TGCAGTGCCGGAAAAGGACGGGGCTCCTACAATGAGCAGTTCTTC CSAGKGRGSYNEQFF
. many TRBJ2-2 TRBV7-2 TGTGCCAGCAGCTTAGGAAACCGGAACGGGGAGCTGTTTTTT CASSLGNRNGELFF
. . TRBJ1-4 TRBV14 TGTGCCAGCAGCCAAGGGACGACTAATGAAAAACTGTTTTTT CASSQGTTNEKLFF
TRBD1 few TRBJ1-2 TRBV28 TGTGCCAGCAGCTCCTACCCGGGACAGGGGTCGGGCTACACCTTC CASSSYPGQGSGYTF
TRBD1 many TRBJ1-2 TRBV7-9 TGTGCCAGCAGTCCCACAGGGGCGGGTGGCTACACCTTC CASSPTGAGGYTF
TRBD1 many TRBJ1-4 TRBV10-3 TGTGCCATCAGTGAGTCGACAGGGGGGAATGAAAAACTGTTTTTT CAISESTGGNEKLFF
. many TRBJ1-1 TRBV10-2 TGCGCCAGAAATTGGGGGGCAGCACTGAACACTGAAGCTTTCTTT CARNWGAALNTEAFF
. many TRBJ1-1 TRBV28 TGTGCCAGCAGTATCCAGGGCCAGGTCGAAGCTTTCTTT CASSIQGQVEAFF
. few TRBJ2-2 TRBV29-1 TGCAGCGTTGACTTACAGGGTGACACCGGGGAGCTGTTTTTT CSVDLQGDTGELFF
. . TRBJ2-2 TRBV5-1 TGCCCCACCCAGGAGGGGGGAACGAACACCGGGGAGCTGTTTTTT CPTQEGGTNTGELFF